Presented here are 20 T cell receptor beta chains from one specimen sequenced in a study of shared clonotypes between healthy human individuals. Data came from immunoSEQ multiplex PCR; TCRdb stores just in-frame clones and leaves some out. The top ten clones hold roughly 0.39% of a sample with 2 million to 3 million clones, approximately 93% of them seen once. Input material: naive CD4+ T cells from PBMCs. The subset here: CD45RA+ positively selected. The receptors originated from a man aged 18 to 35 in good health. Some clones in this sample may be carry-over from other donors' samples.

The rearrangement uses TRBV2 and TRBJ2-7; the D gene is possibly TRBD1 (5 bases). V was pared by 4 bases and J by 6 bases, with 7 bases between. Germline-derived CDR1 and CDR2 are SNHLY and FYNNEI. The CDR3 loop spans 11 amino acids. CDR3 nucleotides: TGTGCCAGCAGTGGAGACAGCGAGCAGTACTTC. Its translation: CASSGDSEQYF.

The CDR3 bases are TGCGCCAGCAGCTTGGGTACAGGGGCGGGGTTGAACACTGAAGCTTTCTTT. Amino acid sequence: CASSLGTGAGLNTEAFF. J is TRBJ1-1 and V is TRBV5-1; 7 bases align to TRBD1. The CDR3 extends over 17 amino acids. Germline assignment: CDR1 SGHRS and CDR2 YFSETQ. J was trimmed by 0 bases and V by 0 bases; bases with no gene match: 8.

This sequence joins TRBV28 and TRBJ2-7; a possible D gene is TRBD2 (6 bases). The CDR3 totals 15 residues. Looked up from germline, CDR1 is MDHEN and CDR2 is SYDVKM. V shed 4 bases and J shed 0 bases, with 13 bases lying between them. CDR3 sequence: CASSSSGLSSYEQYF. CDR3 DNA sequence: TGTGCCAGCAGTTCCTCGGGACTCAGCTCCTACGAGCAGTACTTC.

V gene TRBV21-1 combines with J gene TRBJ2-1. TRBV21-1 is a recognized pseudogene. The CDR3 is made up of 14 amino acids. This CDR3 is CASSPRRPRNEQFF. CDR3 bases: TGTGCCAGCAGCCCCCGTCGGCCGAGAAATGAGCAGTTCTTC.

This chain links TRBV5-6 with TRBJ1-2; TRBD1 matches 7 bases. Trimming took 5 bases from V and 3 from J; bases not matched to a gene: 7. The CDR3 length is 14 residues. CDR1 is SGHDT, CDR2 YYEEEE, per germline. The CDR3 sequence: CASRLRDRDYGYTF. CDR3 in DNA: TGTGCCAGCAGGCTGCGCGACAGGGACTATGGCTACACCTTC. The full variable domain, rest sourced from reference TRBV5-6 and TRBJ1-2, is DAGVTQSPTHLIKTRGQQVTLRCSPKSGHDTVSWYQQALGQGPQFIFQYYEEEERQRGNFPDRFSGHQFPNYSSELNVNALLLGDSALYLCASRLRDRDYGYTFGSGTRLTVV.

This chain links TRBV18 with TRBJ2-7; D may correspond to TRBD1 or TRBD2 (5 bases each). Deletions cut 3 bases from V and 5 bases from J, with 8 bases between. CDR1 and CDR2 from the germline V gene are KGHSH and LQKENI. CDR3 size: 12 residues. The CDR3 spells CASSPGVDEQYF. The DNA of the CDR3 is TGTGCCAGCTCACCGGGGGTGGACGAGCAGTACTTC. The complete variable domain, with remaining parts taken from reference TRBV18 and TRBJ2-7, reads NAGVMQNPRHLVRRRGQEARLRCSPMKGHSHVYWYRQLPEEGLKFMVYLQKENIIDESGMPKERFSAEFPKEGPSILRIQQVVRGDSAAYFCASSPGVDEQYFGPGTRLTVT.

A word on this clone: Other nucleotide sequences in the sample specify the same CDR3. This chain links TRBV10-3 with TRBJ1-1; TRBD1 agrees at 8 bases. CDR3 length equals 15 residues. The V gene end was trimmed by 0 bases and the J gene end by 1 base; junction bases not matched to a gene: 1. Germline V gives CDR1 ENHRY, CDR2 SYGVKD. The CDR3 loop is CAISESDRGNTEAFF. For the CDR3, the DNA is TGTGCCATCAGTGAGTCAGACAGGGGGAACACTGAAGCTTTCTTT.

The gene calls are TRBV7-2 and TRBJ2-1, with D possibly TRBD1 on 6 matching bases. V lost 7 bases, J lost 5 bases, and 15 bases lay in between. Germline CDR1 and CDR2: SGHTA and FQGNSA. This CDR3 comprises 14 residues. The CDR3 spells CASIATGLHNEQFF. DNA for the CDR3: TGTGCCAGCATAGCGACAGGCCTTCACAATGAGCAGTTCTTC.

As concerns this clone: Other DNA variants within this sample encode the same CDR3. The CDR3 is CASSERGGTDTQYF. Here the CDR3 DNA reads TGTGCCAGCAGTGAAAGGGGCGGCACAGATACGCAGTATTTT. V is TRBV6-1 and J is TRBJ2-3; D is perhaps TRBD1 (5 bases). The V end was cut by 2 bases, the J end by 1 base, with 7 bases between. This CDR3 has 14 amino acids. The germline gives CDR1 MNHNS, CDR2 SASEGT.

DNA for the CDR3: TGTGCCAGCAGCTTAAATTTCAATTCCTACGAGCAGTACTTC. Translation gives CASSLNFNSYEQYF. The chain uses TRBV7-9 and TRBJ2-7; D unclear. Trimming removed 2 bases from V and 1 base from J, with 9 bases in between. CDR3 length: 14 residues. Germline CDR1 and CDR2: SEHNR and FQNEAQ (reference sequence).

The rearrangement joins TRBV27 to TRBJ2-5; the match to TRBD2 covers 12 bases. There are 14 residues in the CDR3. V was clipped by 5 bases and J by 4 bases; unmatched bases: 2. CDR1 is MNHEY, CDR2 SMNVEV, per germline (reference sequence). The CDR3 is CASSPGLAGETQYF. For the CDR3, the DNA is TGTGCCAGCAGTCCGGGACTAGCGGGAGAGACCCAGTACTTC.

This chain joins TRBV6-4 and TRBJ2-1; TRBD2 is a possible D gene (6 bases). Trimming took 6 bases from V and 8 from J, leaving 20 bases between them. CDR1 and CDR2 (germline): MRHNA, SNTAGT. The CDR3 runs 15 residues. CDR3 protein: CASSQTIAGRHEQFF. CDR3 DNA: TGTGCCAGCAGCCAGACAATAGCAGGGAGGCATGAGCAGTTCTTC.

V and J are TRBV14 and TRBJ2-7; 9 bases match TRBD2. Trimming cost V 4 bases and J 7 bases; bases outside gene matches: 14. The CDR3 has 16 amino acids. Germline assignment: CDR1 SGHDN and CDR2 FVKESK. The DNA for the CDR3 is TGTGCCAGCAGCCCCCGTACTAGCGGGTACCTACGGGAGCAGTACTTC. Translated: CASSPRTSGYLREQYF. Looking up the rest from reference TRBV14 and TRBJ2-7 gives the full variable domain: EAGVTQFPSHSVIEKGQTVTLRCDPISGHDNLYWYRRVMGKEIKFLLHFVKESKQDESGMPNNRFLAERTGGTYSTLKVQPAELEDSGVYFCASSPRTSGYLREQYFGPGTRLTVT.

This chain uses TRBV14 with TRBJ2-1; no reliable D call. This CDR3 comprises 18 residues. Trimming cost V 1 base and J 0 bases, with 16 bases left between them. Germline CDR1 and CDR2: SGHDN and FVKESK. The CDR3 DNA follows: TGTGCCAGCAGCCAAGCTCGCTCAGCACTTAGCTCCTACAATGAGCAGTTCTTC. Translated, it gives CASSQARSALSSYNEQFF.

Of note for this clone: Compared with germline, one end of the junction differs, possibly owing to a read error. This chain's CDR3 is CASSSQGQAENIQYF. In DNA form, the CDR3 reads TGCGCCAGCAGCTCGCAAGGACAAGCCGAAAACATTCAGTACTTC. The chain has TRBV5-1 and TRBJ2-4, with D possibly being TRBD1 (5 bases). This CDR3 spans 15 amino acids. Germline CDR1 reads SGHRS; CDR2 reads YFSETQ.

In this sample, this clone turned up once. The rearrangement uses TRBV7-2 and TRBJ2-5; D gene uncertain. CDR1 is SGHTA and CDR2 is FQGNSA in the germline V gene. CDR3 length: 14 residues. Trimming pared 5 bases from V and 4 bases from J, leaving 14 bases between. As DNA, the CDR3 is TGTGCCAGCAGCCCCCGGGCCTCCCGAGAGACCCAGTACTTC. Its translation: CASSPRASRETQYF.

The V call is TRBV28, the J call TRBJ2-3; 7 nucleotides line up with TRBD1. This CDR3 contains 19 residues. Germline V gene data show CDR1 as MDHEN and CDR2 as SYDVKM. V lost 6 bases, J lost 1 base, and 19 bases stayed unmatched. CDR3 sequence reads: CASRPSRTGGFWGTDTQYF. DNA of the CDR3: TGTGCCAGCAGGCCTTCGCGGACAGGAGGTTTCTGGGGCACAGATACGCAGTATTTT.

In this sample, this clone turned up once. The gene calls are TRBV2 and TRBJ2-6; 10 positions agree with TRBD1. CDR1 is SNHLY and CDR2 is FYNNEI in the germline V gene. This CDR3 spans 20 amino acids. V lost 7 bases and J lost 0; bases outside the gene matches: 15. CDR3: CASNPGQGLPSSSGANVLTF. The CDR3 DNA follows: TGTGCCAGCAACCCGGGACAGGGGCTTCCTTCTAGCTCTGGGGCCAACGTCCTGACTTTC. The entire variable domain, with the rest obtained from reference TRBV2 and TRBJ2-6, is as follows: EPEVTQTPSHQVTQMGQEVILRCVPISNHLYFYWYRQILGQKVEFLVSFYNNEISEKSEIFDDQFSVERPDGSNFTLKIRSTKLEDSAMYFCASNPGQGLPSSSGANVLTFGAGSRLTVL.

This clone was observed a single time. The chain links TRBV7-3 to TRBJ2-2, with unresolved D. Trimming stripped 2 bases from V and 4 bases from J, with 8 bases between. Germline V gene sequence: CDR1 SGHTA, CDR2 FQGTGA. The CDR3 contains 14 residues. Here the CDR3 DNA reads TGTGCCAGCAGCTTATCAGGCTCCACCGGGGAGCTGTTTTTT. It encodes CASSLSGSTGELFF.

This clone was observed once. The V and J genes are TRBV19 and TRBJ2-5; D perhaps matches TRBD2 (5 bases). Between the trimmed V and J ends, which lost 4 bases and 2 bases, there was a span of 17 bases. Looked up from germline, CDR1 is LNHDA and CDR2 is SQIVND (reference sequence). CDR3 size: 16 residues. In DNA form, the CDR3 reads TGTGCCAGTAGTACAAGACACCGGACGGGGCAAGAGACCCAGTACTTC. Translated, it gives CASSTRHRTGQETQYF. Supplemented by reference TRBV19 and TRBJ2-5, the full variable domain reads DGGITQSPKYLFRKEGQNVTLSCEQNLNHDAMYWYRQDPGQGLRLIYYSQIVNDFQKGDIAEGYSVSREKKESFPLTVTSAQKNPTAFYLCASSTRHRTGQETQYFGPGTRLLVL.